This T cell receptor beta chain was retrieved from a study of blood T cell repertoires in COVID-19. Study-wide background: Samples of COVID-19 (acute and convalescent) were obtained from the United States, Italy and Spain. Nucleic acid was either cDNA or gDNA, and it came from T cells, B-cell-depleted T cells, or PBMCs.

Generated by immunoSEQ multiplex PCR, the TCRdb table keeps only in-frame clones and is missing some. The table lists roughly 350,000 clones, around 87% of them singletons, with under 11% in the top ten. While infection was still active, Seattle patients were enrolled and then followed longitudinally. V trimming: 2 bases; J trimming: 4 bases; junction bases outside the gene matches: 6. Per the germline V gene, CDR1 is SGHRS and CDR2 is YFSETQ. This CDR3 has 16 residues. Specimen: peripheral blood. This TCR was sampled from a young woman with COVID-19, enrolled during active disease. The V gene is TRBV5-1, the J gene TRBJ2-2; 9 positions match TRBD1. This CDR3 is CASSFGGGQGTGELFF. The CDR3 nucleotides are TGCGCCAGCAGCTTTGGAGGGGGACAGGGCACCGGGGAGCTGTTTTTT.